The 4 T cell receptor beta chains below all came from one sample that was sequenced in a study of blood T cell dynamics during melanoma immunotherapy. The sample's time point: pre-treatment baseline. This table comes from immunoSEQ multiplex PCR, and its TCRdb copy is limited to in-frame clones, with some not included. The sample has fewer than 4,500 clones; around 96% are singletons. The input for sequencing was effector memory CD8+ T cells from blood, taken from a patient treated with checkpoint blockade. Source of these receptors: a human donor with melanoma.

The chain combines TRBV7-9 with TRBJ1-3, with a possible D match to TRBD1 (5 bases). The CDR3 contains 13 residues. The V and J ends lost 4 bases and 8 bases respectively, with 12 bases between them. Germline V gene lookup returns CDR1 SEHNR and CDR2 FQNEAQ (reference sequence). The CDR3 loop is CASSSGTRDTIYF. CDR3 sequence (DNA): TGTGCCAGCAGCTCCGGGACGAGGGACACCATATATTTT. The variable domain in full, with the rest retrieved from reference TRBV7-9 and TRBJ1-3, is DTGVSQNPRHKITKRGQNVTFRCDPISEHNRLYWYRQTLGQGPEFLTYFQNEAQLEKSRLLSDRFSAERPKGSFSTLEIQRTEQGDSAMYLCASSSGTRDTIYFGEGSWLTVV.

This rearrangement joins TRBV18 to TRBJ1-4; weak D call: TRBD1 (6 bases). CDR3 length: 16 residues. CDR1 and CDR2 (germline): KGHSH, LQKENI. Trimming removed 3 bases from V and 7 bases from J, with 18 bases in between. The CDR3 here is CASSPPLGRGTEKLFF. CDR3 in DNA: TGTGCCAGCTCACCCCCCCTGGGCAGGGGAACTGAAAAACTGTTTTTT. The whole variable domain, remainder taken from reference TRBV18 and TRBJ1-4, is NAGVMQNPRHLVRRRGQEARLRCSPMKGHSHVYWYRQLPEEGLKFMVYLQKENIIDESGMPKERFSAEFPKEGPSILRIQQVVRGDSAAYFCASSPPLGRGTEKLFFGSGTQLSVL.

This chain joins TRBV9 and TRBJ2-7, with 8 nucleotides matching TRBD2. This CDR3 has 15 amino acids. Germline lookup yields CDR1 SGDLS and CDR2 YYNGEE. The V and J ends lost 4 bases and 1 base, in that order; junction bases with no gene match: 7. The CDR3 here is CASSPHGTSSYEQYF. The DNA for the CDR3 is TGTGCCAGCAGCCCCCACGGGACTAGTTCCTACGAGCAGTACTTC.

V gene TRBV11-2 combines with J gene TRBJ1-4; perhaps TRBD1 as D (6 bases). The CDR3 has 14 amino acids. With 1 base removed from V and 8 bases from J, the gap between germline ends came to 11 bases. CDR1 is SGHAT and CDR2 is FQNNGV in the germline V gene. The CDR3 DNA sequence: TGTGCCAGCAGCTTAGCAGGGGCTAGGGAAAAACTGTTTTTT. Its translation is CASSLAGAREKLFF.